The subject of this entry is one TCR beta chain. What it recognizes is unknown. The sample originates from a study of vaccination effects on CD4 cells after COVID-19. The overall study: Expansion with viral peptide pools was applied to antigen-specific CD4+ T cells by the ViraFEST assay prior to sequencing.

The CDR3 loop spans 13 amino acids. The germline gives CDR1 LNHDA, CDR2 SQIVND (reference sequence). V lost 8 bases, J lost 7 bases, and 4 bases stayed unmatched. Having been cultured for roughly 9 days, the cells underwent CD4+ T cell isolation. Half-medium exchanges with IL-2 medium took place on days 3 and 7. Method: immunoSEQ multiplex PCR; TCRdb's copy keeps in-frame clones and lacks some. The sample yields tens of thousands of clones, roughly 80% seen once. The sequence was collected from a human donor who received a COVID-19 vaccine. The chain recombines TRBV19 with TRBJ1-4; 10 bases map to TRBD1. The material sequenced was CD4+ T cells from PBMCs cultured without peptide, taken before COVID-19 vaccination. The CDR3 is CASLRDRGEKLFF. CDR3 in DNA: TGTGCCAGTCTCCGGGACAGGGGTGAAAAACTGTTTTTT.